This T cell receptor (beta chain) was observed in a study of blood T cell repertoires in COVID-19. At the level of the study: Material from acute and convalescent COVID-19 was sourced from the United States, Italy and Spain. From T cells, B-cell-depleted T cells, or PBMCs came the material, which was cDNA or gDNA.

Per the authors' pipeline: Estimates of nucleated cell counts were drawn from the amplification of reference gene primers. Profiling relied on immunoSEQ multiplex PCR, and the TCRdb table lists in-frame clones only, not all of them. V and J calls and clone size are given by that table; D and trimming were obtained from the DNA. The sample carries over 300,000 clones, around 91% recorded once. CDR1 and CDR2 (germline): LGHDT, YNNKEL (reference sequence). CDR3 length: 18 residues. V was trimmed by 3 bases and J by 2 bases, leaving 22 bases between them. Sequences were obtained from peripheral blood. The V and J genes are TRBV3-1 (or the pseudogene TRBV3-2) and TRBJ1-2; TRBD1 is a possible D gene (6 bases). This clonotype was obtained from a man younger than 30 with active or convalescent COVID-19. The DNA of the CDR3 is TGTGCCAGCAGCCACCTGGGGATTACGGGAGGGACAAACTATGGCTACACCTTC. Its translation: CASSHLGITGGTNYGYTF.